This T cell receptor beta chain was documented in a study of blood T cell repertoires in COVID-19. Study information: Sources were T cells, B-cell-depleted T cells, or PBMCs; the material itself was cDNA or gDNA.

Original processing methods: Reference gene primer amplification gave nucleated cell count estimates. Some clones are missing from TCRdb's copy, which holds only in-frame ones; the method was immunoSEQ multiplex PCR. The DNA was the basis for D and trimming; V, J and clone size are from that table. The sample records 380,000 or so clones, roughly four fifths being singletons. Deletions cut 6 bases from V and 0 bases from J, with 6 bases between. There are 12 residues in the CDR3. Germline assignment: CDR1 SNHLY and CDR2 FYNNEI. This clone was seen a handful of times. The receptor was derived from a human donor with acute or convalescent COVID-19. The donor label of this sample is uncertain. The sample was peripheral blood. The chain uses TRBV2 and TRBJ2-7; D unresolved. The CDR3 region has the DNA TGTGCCAGCAGCCAGTTCTCCTACGAGCAGTACTTC. It encodes CASSQFSYEQYF.